This TCR beta chain was documented in a study of shared clonotypes between healthy human individuals. Whole-study results and caveats: It was expected that sequencing depth would affect clonotype sharing among donors.

This was a deep-level run. Profiled with immunoSEQ multiplex PCR; TCRdb holds only in-frame clones, not every one. The sample lists hundreds of thousands of clones; around 96% were seen once. The germline gives CDR1 SEHNR, CDR2 FQNEAQ (reference sequence). The CDR3 extends over 16 amino acids. Trimming took 4 bases from V and 0 from J; bases not matched to a gene: 9. Concerning this clone itself: Its cognate antigen is unknown.

Terminally differentiated effector memory CD45RA+ cells were left out of the naive CD8 fraction, which was CD45RO-negative and positively selected for CCR7. The chain uses TRBV7-9 and TRBJ2-7; TRBD2 aligns across 7 bases. Sequencing input: naive CD8+ T cells sorted from blood. This sequence was found in a man younger than 40 in good health. The CDR3 sequence is CASSSGREESSYEQYF. The CDR3 DNA sequence: TGTGCCAGCAGCTCAGGACGGGAGGAGAGCTCCTACGAGCAGTACTTC.